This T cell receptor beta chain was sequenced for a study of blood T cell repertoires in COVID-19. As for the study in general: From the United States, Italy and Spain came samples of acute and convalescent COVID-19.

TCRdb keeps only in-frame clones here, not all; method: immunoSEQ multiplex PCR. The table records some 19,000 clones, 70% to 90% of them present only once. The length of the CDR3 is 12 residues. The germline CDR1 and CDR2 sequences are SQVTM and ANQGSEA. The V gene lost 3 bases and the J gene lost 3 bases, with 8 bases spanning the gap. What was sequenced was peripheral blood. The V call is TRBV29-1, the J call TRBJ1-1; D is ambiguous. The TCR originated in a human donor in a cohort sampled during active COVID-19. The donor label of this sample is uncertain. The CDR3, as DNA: TGCAGCGTTGACGGGGAGGACACTGAAGCTTTCTTT. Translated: CSVDGEDTEAFF.